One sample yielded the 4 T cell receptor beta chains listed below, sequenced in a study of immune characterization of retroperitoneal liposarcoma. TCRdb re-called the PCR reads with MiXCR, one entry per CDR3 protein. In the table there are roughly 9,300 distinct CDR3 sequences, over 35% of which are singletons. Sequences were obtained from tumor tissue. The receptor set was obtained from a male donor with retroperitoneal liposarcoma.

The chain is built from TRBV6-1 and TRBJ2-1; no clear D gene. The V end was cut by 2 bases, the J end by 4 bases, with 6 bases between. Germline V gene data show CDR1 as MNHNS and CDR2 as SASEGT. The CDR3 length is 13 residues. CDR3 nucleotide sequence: TGTGCCAGCAGTGAAAGTTATTACAATGAGCAGTTCTTC. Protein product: CASSESYYNEQFF.

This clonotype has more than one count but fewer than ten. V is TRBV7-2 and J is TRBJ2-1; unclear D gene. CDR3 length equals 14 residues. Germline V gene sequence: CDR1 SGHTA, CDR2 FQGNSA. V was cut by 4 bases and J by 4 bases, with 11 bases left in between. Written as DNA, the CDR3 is TGTGCCAGCAGCTCCCCCGGCCAATACAATGAGCAGTTCTTC. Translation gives CASSSPGQYNEQFF.

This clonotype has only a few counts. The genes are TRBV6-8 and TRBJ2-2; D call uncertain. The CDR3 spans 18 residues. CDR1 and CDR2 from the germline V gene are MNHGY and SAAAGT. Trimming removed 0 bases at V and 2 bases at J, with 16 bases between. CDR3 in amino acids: CASSYSRWSYVNTGELFF. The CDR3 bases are TGTGCCAGCAGTTACTCGCGTTGGTCTTACGTAAACACCGGGGAGCTGTTTTTT.

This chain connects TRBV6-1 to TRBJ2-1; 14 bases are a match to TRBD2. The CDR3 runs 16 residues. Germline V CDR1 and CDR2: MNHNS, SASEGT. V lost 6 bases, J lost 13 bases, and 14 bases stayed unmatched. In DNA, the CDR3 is TGTGCCAGCAGGCCGGGACTAGCGGGAGTAGGAGAGACCCAGTTCTTC. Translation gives CASRPGLAGVGETQFF.